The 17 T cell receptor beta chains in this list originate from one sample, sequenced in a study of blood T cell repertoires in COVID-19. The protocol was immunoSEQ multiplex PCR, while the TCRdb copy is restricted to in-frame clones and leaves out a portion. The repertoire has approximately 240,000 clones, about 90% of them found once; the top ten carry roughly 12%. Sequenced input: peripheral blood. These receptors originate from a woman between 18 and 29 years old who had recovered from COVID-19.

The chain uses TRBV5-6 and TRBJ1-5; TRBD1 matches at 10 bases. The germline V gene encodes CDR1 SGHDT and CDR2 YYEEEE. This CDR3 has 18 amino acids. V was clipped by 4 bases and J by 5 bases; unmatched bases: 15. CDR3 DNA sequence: TGTGCCAGCAGCACCAGATCGGGACAGGGGAGTTGGTATCAGCCCCAGCATTTT. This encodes CASSTRSGQGSWYQPQHF.

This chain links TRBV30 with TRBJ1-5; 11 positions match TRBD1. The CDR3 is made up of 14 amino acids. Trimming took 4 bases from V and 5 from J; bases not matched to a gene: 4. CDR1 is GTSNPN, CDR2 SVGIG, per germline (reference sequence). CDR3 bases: TGTGCCTGGACCCGGGACAGGGGGGATCAGCCCCAGCATTTT. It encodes CAWTRDRGDQPQHF.

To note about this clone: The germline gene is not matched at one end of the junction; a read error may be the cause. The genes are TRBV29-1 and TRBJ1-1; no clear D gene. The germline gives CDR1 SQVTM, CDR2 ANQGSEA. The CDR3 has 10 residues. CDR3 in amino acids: CSVEEGGPSF. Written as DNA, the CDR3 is TGCAGCGTTGAAGAGGGAGGCCCCTCCTTT.

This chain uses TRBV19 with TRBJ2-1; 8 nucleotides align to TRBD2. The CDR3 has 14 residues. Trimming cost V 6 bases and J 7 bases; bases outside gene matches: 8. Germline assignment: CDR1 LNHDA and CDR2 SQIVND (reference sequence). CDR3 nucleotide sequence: TGTGCCAGTAGAAGGGAAAGCGGGAGAAATGAGCAGTTCTTC. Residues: CASRRESGRNEQFF.

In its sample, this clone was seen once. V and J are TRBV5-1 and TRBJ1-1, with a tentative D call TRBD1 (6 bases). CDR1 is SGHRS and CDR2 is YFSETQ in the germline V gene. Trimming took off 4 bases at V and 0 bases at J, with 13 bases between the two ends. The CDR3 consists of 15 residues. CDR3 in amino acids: CASSPQDSLNTEAFF. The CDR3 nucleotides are TGCGCCAGCAGCCCACAGGACAGCTTGAACACTGAAGCTTTCTTT. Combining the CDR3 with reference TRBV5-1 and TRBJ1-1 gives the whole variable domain KAGVTQTPRYLIKTRGQQVTLSCSPISGHRSVSWYQQTPGQGLQFLFEYFSETQRNKGNFPGRFSGRQFSNSRSEMNVSTLELGDSALYLCASSPQDSLNTEAFFGQGTRLTVV.

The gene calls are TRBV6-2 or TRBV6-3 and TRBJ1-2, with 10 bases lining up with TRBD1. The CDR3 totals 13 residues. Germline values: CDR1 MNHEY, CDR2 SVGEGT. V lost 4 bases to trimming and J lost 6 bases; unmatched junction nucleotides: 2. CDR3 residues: CASSFGQGDGYTF. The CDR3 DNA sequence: TGTGCCAGCAGTTTCGGACAGGGGGATGGCTACACCTTC.

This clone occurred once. CDR3 coding DNA: TGTGCCAGTAGTCGAGGAGTAGTCCTAAATGAGCAGTTCTTC. Translating it yields CASSRGVVLNEQFF. The V call is TRBV19, the J call TRBJ2-1; D call uncertain. The germline CDR1 and CDR2 sequences are LNHDA and SQIVND (reference sequence). The CDR3 covers 14 residues. The V end was cut by 5 bases, the J end by 7 bases, with 15 bases between.

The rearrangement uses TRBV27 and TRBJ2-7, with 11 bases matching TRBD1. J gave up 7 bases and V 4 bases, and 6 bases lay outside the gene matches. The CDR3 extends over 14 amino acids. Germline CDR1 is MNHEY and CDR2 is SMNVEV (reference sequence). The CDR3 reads CASSSTDRGLEQYF. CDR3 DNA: TGTGCCAGCAGTTCAACGGACAGGGGGCTTGAGCAGTACTTC.

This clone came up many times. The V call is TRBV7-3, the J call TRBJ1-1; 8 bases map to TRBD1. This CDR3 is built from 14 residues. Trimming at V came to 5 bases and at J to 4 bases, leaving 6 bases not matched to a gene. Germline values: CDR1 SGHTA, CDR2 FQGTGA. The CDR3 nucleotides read TGTGCCAGCAGCCTACAGGGGGTGGGCACTGAAGCTTTCTTT. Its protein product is CASSLQGVGTEAFF. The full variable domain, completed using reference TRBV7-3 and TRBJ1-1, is GAGVSQTPSNKVTEKGKYVELRCDPISGHTALYWYRQSLGQGPEFLIYFQGTGAADDSGLPNDRFFAVRPEGSVSTLKIQRTERGDSAVYLCASSLQGVGTEAFFGQGTRLTVV.

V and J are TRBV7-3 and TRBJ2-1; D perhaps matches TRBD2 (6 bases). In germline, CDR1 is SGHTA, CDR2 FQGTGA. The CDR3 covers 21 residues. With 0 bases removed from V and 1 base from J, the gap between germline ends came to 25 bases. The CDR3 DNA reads TGTGCCAGCAGCTTAACGGGCGCCGGTCATCTGGCGGCGGGATCCTACAATGAGCAGTTCTTC. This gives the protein CASSLTGAGHLAAGSYNEQFF.

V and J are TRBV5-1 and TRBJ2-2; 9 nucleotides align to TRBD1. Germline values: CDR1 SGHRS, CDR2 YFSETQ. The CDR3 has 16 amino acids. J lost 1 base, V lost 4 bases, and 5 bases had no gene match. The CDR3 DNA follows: TGCGCCAGCAGCGATAGGACAGGGGTGAACACCGGGGAGCTGTTTTTT. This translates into CASSDRTGVNTGELFF.

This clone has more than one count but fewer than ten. The CDR3 here is CASSAGQNSYNEQFF. In DNA form, the CDR3 reads TGTGCCAGCAGCGCGGGGCAAAACTCCTACAATGAGCAGTTCTTC. V gene TRBV25-1 combines with J gene TRBJ2-1, with a tentative D call TRBD2 (6 bases). This CDR3 comprises 15 residues. The germline CDR1 and CDR2 sequences are MGHDK and SYGVNS. V was cut by 6 bases and J by 0 bases, with 12 bases left in between.

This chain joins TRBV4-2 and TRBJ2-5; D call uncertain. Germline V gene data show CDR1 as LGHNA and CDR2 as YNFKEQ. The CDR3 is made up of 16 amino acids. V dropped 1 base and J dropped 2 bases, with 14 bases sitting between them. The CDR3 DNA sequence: TGTGCCAGCAGCCAAGTGGAGACGGAGCTTCAAGAGACCCAGTACTTC. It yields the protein CASSQVETELQETQYF.

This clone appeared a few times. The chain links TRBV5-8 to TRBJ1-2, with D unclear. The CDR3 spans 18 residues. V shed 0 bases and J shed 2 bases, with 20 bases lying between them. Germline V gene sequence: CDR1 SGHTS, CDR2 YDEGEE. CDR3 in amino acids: CASSLVITPLVLNYGYTF. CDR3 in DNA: TGTGCCAGCAGCTTGGTTATTACCCCACTGGTGTTAAACTATGGCTACACCTTC.

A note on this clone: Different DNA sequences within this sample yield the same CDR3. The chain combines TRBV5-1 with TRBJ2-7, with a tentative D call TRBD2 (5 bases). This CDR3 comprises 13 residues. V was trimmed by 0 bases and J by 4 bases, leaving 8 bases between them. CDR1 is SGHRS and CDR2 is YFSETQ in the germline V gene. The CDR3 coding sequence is TGCGCCAGCAGCTTGGCTGGACTTTACGAGCAGTACTTC. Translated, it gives CASSLAGLYEQYF.

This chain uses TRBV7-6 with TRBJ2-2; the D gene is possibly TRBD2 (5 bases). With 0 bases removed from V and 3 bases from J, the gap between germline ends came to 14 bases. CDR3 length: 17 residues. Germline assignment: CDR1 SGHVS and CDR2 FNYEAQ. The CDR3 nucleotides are TGTGCCAGCAGCTTAGCGTGGAGCGGCGGTGACACCGGGGAGCTGTTTTTT. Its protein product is CASSLAWSGGDTGELFF.

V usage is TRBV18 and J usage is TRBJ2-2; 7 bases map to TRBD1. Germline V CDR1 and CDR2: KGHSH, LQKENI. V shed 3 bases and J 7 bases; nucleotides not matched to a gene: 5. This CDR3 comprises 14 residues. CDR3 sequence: CASSPRQGHGELFF. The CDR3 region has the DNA TGTGCCAGCTCACCGCGACAGGGCCACGGGGAGCTGTTTTTT. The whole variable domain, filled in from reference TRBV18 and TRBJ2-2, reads NAGVMQNPRHLVRRRGQEARLRCSPMKGHSHVYWYRQLPEEGLKFMVYLQKENIIDESGMPKERFSAEFPKEGPSILRIQQVVRGDSAAYFCASSPRQGHGELFFGEGSRLTVL.